The T cell receptor (beta chain) under discussion was sequenced for a study of T-cell reconstitution after alpha-beta-depleted transplantation in children. Study-level results: Newly produced T cells mostly accounted for T-cell counts and diversity one year post-transplant.

This clonotype was detected only a few times. What it binds is unknown. Unique molecular identifiers were used in preparing the TCRbeta library. TCRdb re-called the PCR reads through MiXCR, storing one row per CDR3 protein. The repertoire holds 500,000 to 650,000 distinct CDR3 sequences, with about an eighth as singletons. The specimen comprised PBMCs, mostly from graft donor cells, sampled 180 days after TCRalphabeta/CD19-depleted stem cell transplant. The origin of this receptor is a female patient aged 2 to 10 who had a stem cell transplant for aplastic anemia, so the T cells may come from the graft donor.

The CDR3 is CASQRAWGTGELFF. The CDR3 DNA follows: TGTGCCAGCCAGAGGGCTTGGGGGACCGGGGAGCTGTTTTTT. J is TRBJ2-2 and V is TRBV6-1; D could derive from TRBD1 or TRBD2 (5 bases each). V dropped 8 bases and J dropped 5 bases, with 15 bases sitting between them. CDR3 length equals 14 residues. CDR1 and CDR2 (germline): MNHNS, SASEGT.